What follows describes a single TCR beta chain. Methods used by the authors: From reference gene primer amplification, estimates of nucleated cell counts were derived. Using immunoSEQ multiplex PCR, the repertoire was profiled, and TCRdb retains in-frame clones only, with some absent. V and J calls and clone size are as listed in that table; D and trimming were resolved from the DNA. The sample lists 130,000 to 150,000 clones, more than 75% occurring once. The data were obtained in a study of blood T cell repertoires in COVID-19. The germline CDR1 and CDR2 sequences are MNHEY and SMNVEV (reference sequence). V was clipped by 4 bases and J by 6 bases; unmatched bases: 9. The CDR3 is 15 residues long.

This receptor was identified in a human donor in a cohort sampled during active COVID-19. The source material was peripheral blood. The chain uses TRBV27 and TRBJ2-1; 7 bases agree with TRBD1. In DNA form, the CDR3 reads TGTGCCAGCAGTTCGACAGGGAAGGTCTCCAATGAGCAGTTCTTC. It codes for CASSSTGKVSNEQFF.